The rows below give T cell receptor beta chains drawn from one sample of a study of memory CD4+ T cells and cytomegalovirus serostatus. Sequencing was performed with immunoSEQ multiplex PCR; in TCRdb, only in-frame clones are kept and a portion is missing. The sample shows about 75,000 clones, roughly 80% of them seen only once. Specimen: memory CD4+ T cells from blood. These receptors came from an adult in good health and CMV-seropositive. The CDR3 runs from the conserved cysteine through the conserved F or W. The D gene is left open where the match is weak. Expanded clones are given a class, and other clones once, few, many or no size at all.

j_gene	d_gene	v_gene	abundance	CDR3aa	CDR3nt
TRBJ2-2	TRBD1	TRBV14	.	CASSQDLGTGKLFF	TGTGCCAGCAGCCAAGATTTAGGGACAGGGAAGCTGTTTTTT
TRBJ2-4	TRBD1	TRBV19	.	CASSIRTGINIQYF	TGTGCCAGTAGTATTAGGACAGGGATAAACATTCAGTACTTC
TRBJ1-2	TRBD1	TRBV29-1	few	CSDGTGTYGYTF	TGCAGCGACGGGACAGGGACCTATGGCTACACCTTC
TRBJ1-1	.	TRBV2	few	CASQTDDTEAFF	TGTGCCAGCCAGACAGACGACACTGAAGCTTTCTTT
TRBJ1-3	.	TRBV5-1	once	CASSLERGPGNTIYF	TGCGCCAGCAGCTTGGAGAGGGGCCCTGGAAACACCATATATTTT
TRBJ1-1	.	TRBV10-3	.	CAISEEGDTEAFF	TGTGCCATCAGTGAAGAAGGGGACACTGAAGCTTTCTTT
TRBJ1-2	.	TRBV4-2	.	CASSQDTLTGGVNGYTF	TGTGCCAGCAGCCAAGATACGCTGACAGGCGGGGTAAATGGCTACACCTTC
TRBJ1-2	TRBD1	TRBV27	.	CASSSTGDGGYTF	TGTGCCAGCAGTTCAACAGGGGACGGTGGCTACACCTTC
TRBJ1-2	.	TRBV18	once	CASSPEFLTGGFDYGYTF	TGTGCCAGCTCACCAGAATTCCTGACAGGCGGATTTGACTATGGCTACACCTTC
TRBJ1-1	.	TRBV6-6	.	CASSYGSPTEAFF	TGTGCCAGCAGTTACGGGAGCCCCACTGAAGCTTTCTTT
TRBJ2-1	.	TRBV7-2	.	CASSLEMLYEQFF	TGTGCCAGCAGCTTAGAGATGCTGTATGAGCAGTTCTTC
TRBJ2-2	.	TRBV9	medium-sized	CASSPQHSGRELFF	TGTGCCAGCAGCCCACAACATAGCGGCAGGGAGCTGTTTTTT
TRBJ2-3	.	TRBV5-6	.	CASSTPGPEADTQYF	TGTGCCAGCAGCACCCCGGGGCCCGAGGCAGATACGCAGTATTTT
TRBJ2-5	.	TRBV6-5	once	CASSYSGASQETQYF	TGTGCCAGCAGTTACTCGGGGGCCAGCCAAGAGACCCAGTACTTC
TRBJ2-6	TRBD1	TRBV19	.	CASSSTGLSWANVLTF	TGTGCCAGTAGTTCGACAGGGCTCAGCTGGGCCAACGTCCTGACTTTC
TRBJ1-2	TRBD1	TRBV2	.	CASKNTGDYGYTF	TGTGCCAGCAAAAACACAGGGGACTATGGCTACACCTTC
TRBJ1-2	TRBD1	TRBV5-6	few	CASSWGDSRTHYGYTF	TGTGCCAGCAGCTGGGGGGACAGCCGCACCCACTATGGCTACACCTTC
TRBJ1-2	.	TRBV10-1	.	CASSVAANYGYTF	TGCGCCAGCAGTGTTGCGGCTAACTATGGCTACACCTTC
TRBJ2-3	.	TRBV5-1	.	CASSRSGVGGGPGTQYF	TGCGCCAGCAGCCGATCCGGGGTAGGCGGGGGCCCCGGTACGCAGTATTTT
TRBJ1-1	.	TRBV19	.	CASSRPDAIGAEAFF	TGTGCCAGTAGTCGACCGGACGCGATAGGAGCTGAAGCTTTCTTT
TRBJ1-1	TRBD1	TRBV2	.	CASSPGQGGTEAFF	TGTGCCAGCAGTCCCGGACAGGGTGGCACTGAAGCTTTCTTT
TRBJ1-5	.	TRBV15	.	CATSREGRDQPQHF	TGTGCCACCAGCAGAGAGGGGAGAGATCAGCCCCAGCATTTT
TRBJ1-1	TRBD1	TRBV15	few	CATSRAYRGSTEAFF	TGTGCCACCAGCAGAGCTTACAGGGGGTCCACTGAAGCTTTCTTT
TRBJ1-2	.	TRBV10-3	.	CAISRQPQMDGYTF	TGTGCCATCAGCCGACAGCCACAAATGGATGGCTACACCTTC
TRBJ1-2	.	TRBV19	.	CASYGGYGYTF	TGTGCCTCCTATGGGGGCTATGGCTACACCTTC
TRBJ2-2	.	TRBV6-5	.	CASRLKTGELFF	TGTGCCAGCAGACTTAAAACCGGGGAGCTGTTTTTT
TRBJ2-1	.	TRBV5-6	.	CASSLRPSPGHEQFF	TGTGCCAGCAGCTTGCGGCCTAGCCCTGGCCATGAGCAGTTCTTC
TRBJ2-2	.	TRBV30	.	CAWSAVSGGTGELFF	TGTGCCTGGAGTGCGGTGAGCGGCGGCACCGGGGAGCTGTTTTTT
TRBJ1-2	TRBD1	TRBV19	few	CASSPRGRDGYTF	TGTGCCAGTAGTCCCAGGGGGCGAGATGGCTACACCTTC
TRBJ1-4	.	TRBV4-3	.	CASSSVRDWEKLFF	TGCGCCAGCAGCTCGGTTCGGGACTGGGAAAAACTGTTTTTT
TRBJ2-5	TRBD2	TRBV6-1	few	CASSEGGVETQYF	TGTGCCAGCAGTGAGGGAGGGGTCGAGACCCAGTACTTC
TRBJ1-1	.	TRBV7-2	.	CASSLAGQGRQAFF	TGTGCCAGCAGCTTAGCGGGACAAGGAAGACAAGCTTTCTTT
TRBJ2-4	TRBD2	TRBV29-1	.	CSVEGGMNIQYF	TGCAGCGTTGAGGGAGGGATGAACATTCAGTACTTC
TRBJ1-1	.	TRBV20-1	few	CSAGAHPEAFF	TGCAGTGCTGGAGCTCATCCTGAAGCTTTCTTT
TRBJ1-4	TRBD1	TRBV11-3	once	CASSRRDRRNEKLFF	TGTGCCAGCAGCCGCCGGGACAGGCGTAATGAAAAACTGTTTTTT
TRBJ2-3	TRBD2	TRBV5-1	.	CASRGGRELGDTQYF	TGCGCCAGCCGGGGGGGACGGGAGTTGGGAGATACGCAGTATTTT
TRBJ1-6	.	TRBV7-5	.	CARSLGQGLSSYNSPLHF	TGTGCCAGAAGCTTAGGACAGGGTCTAAGCTCCTATAATTCACCCCTCCACTTT
TRBJ2-7	.	TRBV11-2	.	CASSWGVYEQYF	TGTGCCAGCAGCTGGGGAGTCTACGAGCAGTACTTC
TRBJ1-2	TRBD1	TRBV5-5	.	CASSTGGGYGYTF	TGTGCCAGCAGCACAGGGGGTGGCTATGGCTACACCTTC
TRBJ1-3	.	TRBV7-2	.	CASSLGGYGNTIYF	TGTGCCAGCAGCTTAGGGGGTTATGGAAACACCATATATTTT
TRBJ2-3	TRBD2	TRBV5-1	.	CASSRAGGRDTQYF	TGCGCCAGCAGCAGGGCGGGGGGGCGTGATACGCAGTATTTT
TRBJ2-7	TRBD1	TRBV28	.	CASTTGDRGYEQYF	TGTGCCAGCACCACTGGGGACAGGGGCTACGAGCAGTACTTC
TRBJ2-3	.	TRBV28	.	CASFLRGVDTQYF	TGTGCCAGTTTCTTGAGGGGTGTGGATACGCAGTATTTT
TRBJ2-7	.	TRBV5-6	medium-sized	CATTSGPHIYEQYF	TGTGCCACGACCAGCGGGCCCCACATCTACGAGCAGTACTTC
TRBJ2-5	.	TRBV6-5	.	CASSSGKGQETQYF	TGTGCCAGCAGTTCGGGGAAGGGGCAAGAGACCCAGTACTTC
TRBJ1-1	.	TRBV19	.	CASRQSVTEAFF	TGTGCCAGTAGACAGTCCGTAACTGAAGCTTTCTTT
TRBJ2-5	TRBD1	TRBV4-2	few	CASSQDPLDRGSLQETQYF	TGTGCCAGCAGCCAAGATCCTTTGGACAGGGGGAGCCTCCAAGAGACCCAGTACTTC
TRBJ2-5	TRBD2	TRBV7-9	.	CASSFGNPSGEETQYF	TGTGCCAGCAGCTTTGGGAACCCTAGCGGGGAAGAGACCCAGTACTTC
TRBJ1-2	TRBD1	TRBV7-2	.	CASSDYRGSGYTF	TGTGCCAGCAGCGATTACAGGGGTAGTGGCTACACCTTC
TRBJ1-2	.	TRBV2	.	CASSGGYGYTF	TGTGCCAGCAGTGGGGGGTATGGCTACACCTTC
TRBJ2-7	TRBD1	TRBV7-7	.	CASSPTTGGYEQYF	TGTGCTAGCAGCCCGACGACAGGGGGCTACGAGCAGTACTTC
TRBJ1-1	.	TRBV20-1	.	CSALTNTEAFF	TGCAGCGCTTTAACTAACACTGAAGCTTTCTTT
TRBJ2-2	.	TRBV29-1	.	CSVGERAGELFF	TGCAGCGTTGGGGAGCGCGCCGGGGAGCTGTTTTTT
TRBJ1-1	.	TRBV5-1	.	CASQSNTEAFF	TGCGCCAGCCAATCGAACACTGAAGCTTTCTTT